The 29 T cell receptor beta chains below come from one sample, sequenced in a study of OX40 agonist ivuxolimab in advanced cancers. Sequencing was performed with immunoSEQ multiplex PCR; in TCRdb, only in-frame clones are kept and a portion is missing. The sample yields around 70,000 clones, approximately 90% seen once. The material sequenced was CD4+ or CD8+ T cells sorted from blood, taken in a trial of the OX40 agonist ivuxolimab. These receptors were collected from an adult with an advanced solid tumor such as melanoma, head and neck, liver or kidney cancer.

The chain combines TRBV11-2 with TRBJ2-5; TRBD2 matches 9 bases. CDR3 length: 17 residues. The germline gives CDR1 SGHAT, CDR2 FQNNGV. After removal of 5 bases from V and 5 bases from J, the junction contained 15 bases not matched to a gene. CDR3 loop: CASSLRAPVAGVETQYF. The CDR3 DNA sequence: TGTGCCAGCAGCCTAAGGGCCCCAGTAGCGGGGGTGGAGACCCAGTACTTC.

This clone was recorded only once. The V gene is TRBV5-1, the J gene TRBJ2-3; TRBD1 agrees at 10 bases. Germline CDR1 and CDR2: SGHRS and YFSETQ. The CDR3 consists of 18 residues. Unmatched junction bases numbered 13, after V lost 4 bases and J lost 2 bases. The CDR3 here is CASSPPRTGTGDTDTQYF. Written as DNA, the CDR3 is TGCGCCAGCAGCCCACCCAGAACCGGGACAGGGGACACAGATACGCAGTATTTT.

This rearrangement joins TRBV30 to TRBJ1-1; maybe TRBD1 (5 bases). V was trimmed by 0 bases and J by 6 bases, leaving 11 bases between them. The CDR3 length is 13 residues. Germline V CDR1 and CDR2: GTSNPN, SVGIG (reference sequence). The CDR3 DNA reads TGTGCCTGGAGTGTGGGGGGATTCGCTGAAGCTTTCTTT. It is translated as CAWSVGGFAEAFF.

The V call is TRBV7-9, the J call TRBJ1-1, with 9 bases identical to TRBD1. Germline V gene sequence: CDR1 SEHNR, CDR2 FQNEAQ (reference sequence). This CDR3 region has 16 residues. Losses at the gene ends were 6 bases for V and 5 bases for J; bases not matched to a gene: 13. CDR3 sequence: CASRFSPGQGETEAFF. The CDR3 coding sequence is TGTGCCAGCAGATTTTCCCCGGGACAGGGAGAAACTGAAGCTTTCTTT.

The chain couples TRBV4-3 to TRBJ2-7, with D perhaps matching TRBD1 or TRBD2 (5 bases each). This CDR3 comprises 16 residues. Trimming removed 0 bases at V and 2 bases at J, with 14 bases between. Germline CDR1 and CDR2: LGHNA and YSLEER. DNA of the CDR3: TGCGCCAGCAGCCAAGATCTTCGGGGCTCCCCCTACGAGCAGTACTTC. Amino acid sequence: CASSQDLRGSPYEQYF.

This chain links TRBV13 with TRBJ2-7; perhaps TRBD1 as D (5 bases). Trimming removed 0 bases at V and 1 base at J, with 7 bases between. There are 14 residues in the CDR3. Germline CDR1 and CDR2: PRHDT and FYEKMQ (reference sequence). This CDR3 reads CASSLGSGSYEQYF. For the CDR3, the DNA is TGTGCCAGCAGCTTAGGTTCAGGGTCCTACGAGCAGTACTTC.

The genes are TRBV6-6 and TRBJ2-1; D is unclear. Trimming pared 5 bases from V and 6 bases from J, leaving 5 bases between. CDR1 is MNHNY, CDR2 SVGAGI, per germline (reference sequence). This CDR3 comprises 11 residues. In nucleotides, the CDR3 is TGTGCCAGCAGTCCCCCCAATGAGCAGTTCTTC. Its protein product is CASSPPNEQFF.

This clone was seen just once. This chain links TRBV7-8 with TRBJ1-2; possibly TRBD1 for D (6 bases). V lost 1 base, J lost 6 bases, and 15 bases lay in between. Germline loops: CDR1 SGHVS, CDR2 FQNEAQ. The CDR3 runs 15 residues. CDR3 sequence: CASSLVPEDRDGYTF. The DNA for the CDR3 is TGTGCCAGCAGCTTAGTTCCTGAGGACAGAGATGGCTACACCTTC.

The chain carries TRBV18 and TRBJ1-3, with no clear D. V was pared by 2 bases and J by 3 bases, with 14 bases between. The CDR3 length is 16 residues. Germline-derived CDR1 and CDR2 are KGHSH and LQKENI. The CDR3 DNA reads TGTGCCAGCTCACCATCCGGGAGGAACTATGGAAACACCATATATTTT. It is translated as CASSPSGRNYGNTIYF.

This chain links TRBV11-2 with TRBJ2-3; a weak D match, TRBD2 (5 bases). Germline values: CDR1 SGHAT, CDR2 FQNNGV. V dropped 8 bases and J dropped 3 bases, with 15 bases sitting between them. The CDR3 length is 14 residues. The CDR3 reads CASDNGVWTDTQYF. In nucleotides, the CDR3 is TGTGCCAGCGACAACGGGGTATGGACAGATACGCAGTATTTT.

The chain has TRBV7-9 and TRBJ2-7; 8 bases fit TRBD1. Germline lookup yields CDR1 SEHNR and CDR2 FQNEAQ (reference sequence). The CDR3 totals 15 residues. V trimming: 5 bases; J trimming: 3 bases; junction bases outside the gene matches: 9. CDR3 DNA: TGTGCCAGCAGCCATATAAGGACAGGGTTCTACGAGCAGTACTTC. Amino acids: CASSHIRTGFYEQYF.

The chain has TRBV25-1 and TRBJ1-3; D might be TRBD1 (6 bases). The CDR3 totals 14 residues. Germline-derived CDR1 and CDR2 are MGHDK and SYGVNS. V lost 2 bases and J lost 7, with 12 bases in between. CDR3 coding DNA: TGTGCCAGCAGTGAAAGTGGGCAGGGGAACACCATATATTTT. Translated: CASSESGQGNTIYF.

The genes are TRBV9 and TRBJ2-3; 9 bases are shared with TRBD2. The length of the CDR3 is 14 residues. Germline lookup yields CDR1 SGDLS and CDR2 YYNGEE. The V segment lost 4 bases and the J segment 5 bases; nucleotides outside the gene matches: 5. The CDR3 loop reads CASSPSGGRDTQYF. CDR3 DNA: TGTGCCAGCAGCCCCAGCGGGGGGAGAGATACGCAGTATTTT.

This chain connects TRBV4-1 to TRBJ2-5; D remains unclear. Germline V CDR1 and CDR2: MGHRA, YSYEKL. The germline V and J ends were trimmed by 6 bases and 2 bases, with 7 bases remaining between them. The CDR3 is 12 amino acids. The CDR3 DNA sequence: TGCGCCAGCAGTGGTGGGCAAGAGACCCAGTACTTC. Protein: CASSGGQETQYF.

This clone has a single count. The chain carries TRBV7-3 and TRBJ1-4, with D possibly matching TRBD1 (5 bases). V was pared by 4 bases and J by 7 bases, with 16 bases between. Germline V gene data show CDR1 as SGHTA and CDR2 as FQGTGA. The CDR3 extends over 15 amino acids. The CDR3: CASSSGGGRGEKLFF. DNA for the CDR3: TGTGCCAGCAGCTCCGGGGGAGGGCGGGGTGAAAAACTGTTTTTT.

The chain combines TRBV5-1 with TRBJ2-7; weak D call: TRBD1 (6 bases). V lost 3 bases, J lost 2 bases, and 15 bases lay in between. Germline CDR1 reads SGHRS; CDR2 reads YFSETQ. There are 15 residues in the CDR3. CDR3 region: CASSSTTGLPYEQYF. CDR3 in DNA: TGCGCCAGCAGCTCGACGACAGGTCTTCCCTACGAGCAGTACTTC.

The chain recombines TRBV7-6 with TRBJ2-3, with 13 positions matching TRBD2. Germline assignment: CDR1 SGHVS and CDR2 FNYEAQ. This CDR3 comprises 17 residues. V shed 1 base, J shed 6 bases, and the junction held 7 bases outside the gene matches. The CDR3: CASSLGLAGGLRDTQYF. The CDR3 nucleotides are TGTGCCAGCAGCTTAGGACTAGCGGGGGGTCTTCGTGATACGCAGTATTTT. The variable domain in full, completed from reference TRBV7-6 and TRBJ2-3, reads GAGVSQSPRYKVTKRGQDVALRCDPISGHVSLYWYRQALGQGPEFLTYFNYEAQQDKSGLPNDRFSAERPEGSISTLTIQRTEQRDSAMYRCASSLGLAGGLRDTQYFGPGTRLTVL.

The V call is TRBV7-9, the J call TRBJ2-7; 7 positions match TRBD2. This CDR3 spans 15 amino acids. Germline V CDR1 and CDR2: SEHNR, FQNEAQ (reference sequence). J lost 0 bases, V lost 0 bases, and 2 bases had no gene match. CDR3 DNA: TGTGCCAGCAGCTTAGCAGGGAGGGGCTCCTACGAGCAGTACTTC. Protein: CASSLAGRGSYEQYF.

The chain employs TRBV27 and TRBJ2-3; D tentatively fits TRBD1 or TRBD2 (5 bases each). Germline CDR1 and CDR2: MNHEY and SMNVEV (reference sequence). Deletions cut 6 bases from V and 0 bases from J, with 10 bases between. CDR3 size: 14 residues. CDR3 loop: CASSLGPSTDTQYF. The CDR3 nucleotides are TGTGCCAGCAGCCTGGGACCGAGCACAGATACGCAGTATTTT.

The gene calls are TRBV4-3 and TRBJ2-4; 9 bases agree with TRBD1. After removal of 5 bases from V and 2 bases from J, the junction contained 4 bases not matched to a gene. The CDR3 totals 15 residues. Germline-derived CDR1 and CDR2 are LGHNA and YSLEER. The CDR3 sequence: CASSWDRETKNIQYF. For the CDR3, the DNA is TGCGCCAGCAGCTGGGACAGGGAGACCAAAAACATTCAGTACTTC.

The count of this clone is one. The chain carries TRBV11-3 and TRBJ2-1, with D uncertain. The germline gives CDR1 SGHNT, CDR2 YENEEA. V lost 4 bases and J lost 7, with 11 bases in between. This CDR3 is built from 13 residues. The CDR3 protein is CASSSLTLNEQFF. CDR3 in DNA: TGTGCCAGCAGCTCCCTCACACTAAATGAGCAGTTCTTC. The full variable domain, with the rest looked up from reference TRBV11-3 and TRBJ2-1, is EAGVVQSPRYKIIEKKQPVAFWCNPISGHNTLYWYLQNLGQGPELLIRYENEEAVDDSQLPKDRFSAERLKGVDSTLKIQPAELGDSAVYLCASSSLTLNEQFFGPGTRLTVL.

V gene TRBV19 combines with J gene TRBJ1-5, with D uncertain. Deletions cut 7 bases from V and 5 bases from J, with 24 bases between. CDR1 and CDR2 from the germline V gene are LNHDA and SQIVND (reference sequence). The CDR3 has 17 residues. The CDR3 is CASTTPSEGVLHQPQHF. CDR3 nucleotides: TGTGCCAGTACCACCCCATCGGAGGGTGTCCTCCATCAGCCCCAGCATTTT.

The J gene is TRBJ1-5, the V gene TRBV5-7; D unclear. TRBV5-7 counts as an open reading frame of uncertain function. V was cut by 0 bases and J by 0 bases, with 13 bases left in between. CDR3 length equals 17 residues. CDR3 loop: CASSLGRVNSSNQPQHF. The CDR3 DNA sequence: TGTGCCAGCAGCTTGGGTCGGGTAAACAGTAGCAATCAGCCCCAGCATTTT.

This clone was detected a few times. This rearrangement joins TRBV4-3 to TRBJ2-7; 7 bases line up with TRBD2. Trimming at V came to 1 base and at J to 3 bases, leaving 9 bases not matched to a gene. The germline V gene has CDR1 LGHNA and CDR2 YSLEER. CDR3 length equals 16 residues. The CDR3 here is CASSQVVLSGDYEQYF. CDR3 coding DNA: TGCGCCAGCAGCCAAGTGGTATTGAGCGGGGACTACGAGCAGTACTTC.

This clone was observed once. The chain carries TRBV5-1 and TRBJ1-1, with TRBD1 matching over 8 bases. J gave up 0 bases and V 4 bases, and 5 bases lay outside the gene matches. The germline V gene has CDR1 SGHRS and CDR2 YFSETQ. This CDR3 spans 15 amino acids. DNA of the CDR3: TGCGCCAGCAGCCAAGGGACAGGCATGAACACTGAAGCTTTCTTT. Its protein is CASSQGTGMNTEAFF.

This chain joins TRBV7-2 and TRBJ2-4; TRBD2 aligns across 13 bases. The CDR3 has 16 residues. CDR1 is SGHTA and CDR2 is FQGNSA in the germline V gene. V lost 4 bases to trimming and J lost 4 bases; unmatched junction nucleotides: 4. The CDR3 protein is CASSSGTSGDKNIQYF. In nucleotides, the CDR3 is TGTGCCAGCAGCTCCGGGACTAGCGGGGATAAAAACATTCAGTACTTC.

The V call is TRBV6-5, the J call TRBJ2-2; a weak D match, TRBD1 (6 bases). The CDR3 spans 14 residues. CDR1 MNHEY and CDR2 SVGAGI come from the germline V gene. V lost 0 bases to trimming and J lost 7 bases, with 9 bases between them. The CDR3 reads CASSYSQGIGELFF. The CDR3 DNA sequence: TGTGCCAGCAGTTACTCCCAGGGGATCGGGGAGCTGTTTTTT.

This clone was recorded once. The V and J genes are TRBV7-8 and TRBJ1-5; D gene ambiguous. Trimming removed 1 base from V and 1 base from J, with 5 bases in between. This CDR3 contains 14 residues. From germline, CDR1 is SGHVS and CDR2 FQNEAQ. The CDR3 here is CASSLGFSNQPQHF. The CDR3 nucleotides read TGTGCCAGCAGCTTAGGTTTCAGCAATCAGCCCCAGCATTTT.

The V call is TRBV7-3, the J call TRBJ1-1; perhaps TRBD1 as D (5 bases). Germline CDR1 reads SGHTA; CDR2 reads FQGTGA. The CDR3 extends over 13 amino acids. The V end was cut by 4 bases, the J end by 7 bases, with 13 bases between. CDR3 sequence reads: CASSWYVGGEAFF. DNA of the CDR3: TGTGCCAGCAGCTGGTACGTCGGGGGTGAAGCTTTCTTT.